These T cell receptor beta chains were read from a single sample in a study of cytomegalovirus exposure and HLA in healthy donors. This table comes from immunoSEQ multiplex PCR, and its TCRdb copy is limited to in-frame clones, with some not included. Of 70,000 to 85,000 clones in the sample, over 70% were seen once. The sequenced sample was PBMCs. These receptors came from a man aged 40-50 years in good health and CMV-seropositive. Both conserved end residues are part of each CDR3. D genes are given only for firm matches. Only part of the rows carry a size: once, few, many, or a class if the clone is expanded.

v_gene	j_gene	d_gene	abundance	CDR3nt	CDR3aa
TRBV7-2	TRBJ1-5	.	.	TGTGCCAGCAGCTTAGGGGGGGGACGGGGCAATCAGCCCCAGCATTTT	CASSLGGGRGNQPQHF
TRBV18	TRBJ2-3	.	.	TGTGCCAGCTCACCAATGTCGGGGGGCGGAGATACGCAGTATTTT	CASSPMSGGGDTQYF
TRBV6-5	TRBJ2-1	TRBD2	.	TGTGCCAGCAGTTACGGGACTAGCGGCTACAATGAGCAGTTCTTC	CASSYGTSGYNEQFF
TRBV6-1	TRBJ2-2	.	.	TGTGCCAGCACCATGGTCTGGGGCTCCGGGGAGCTGTTTTTT	CASTMVWGSGELFF
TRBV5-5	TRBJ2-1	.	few	TGTGCCAGCAGCTTGGACGGGGGTTCCCCCCTCTTC	CASSLDGGSPLF
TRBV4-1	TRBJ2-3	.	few	TGCGCCAGCAGCGCTGGGGGCAGCACAGATACGCAGTATTTT	CASSAGGSTDTQYF
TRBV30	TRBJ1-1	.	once	TGTGCCTGGAGTGTACCGGACACTGAAGCTTTCTTT	CAWSVPDTEAFF
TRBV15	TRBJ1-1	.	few	TGTGCCACCAGCAGTTCCAGGGGGAACACTGAAGCTTTCTTT	CATSSSRGNTEAFF
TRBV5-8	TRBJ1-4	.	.	TGTGCCAGCAGCGGGGGGGGACTTCTCGAAAAACTGTTTTTT	CASSGGGLLEKLFF
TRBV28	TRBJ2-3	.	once	TGTGCCAGCAGTCCACAGCGTGGCGGGTACACAGATACGCAGTATTTT	CASSPQRGGYTDTQYF
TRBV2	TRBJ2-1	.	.	TGTGCCAGCAGAGAACTAGCATCCAGTGAGCAGTTCTTC	CASRELASSEQFF
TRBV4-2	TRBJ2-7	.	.	TGTGCCAGCAGCCAAGACCCACAAGCCTACGAGCAGTACTTC	CASSQDPQAYEQYF